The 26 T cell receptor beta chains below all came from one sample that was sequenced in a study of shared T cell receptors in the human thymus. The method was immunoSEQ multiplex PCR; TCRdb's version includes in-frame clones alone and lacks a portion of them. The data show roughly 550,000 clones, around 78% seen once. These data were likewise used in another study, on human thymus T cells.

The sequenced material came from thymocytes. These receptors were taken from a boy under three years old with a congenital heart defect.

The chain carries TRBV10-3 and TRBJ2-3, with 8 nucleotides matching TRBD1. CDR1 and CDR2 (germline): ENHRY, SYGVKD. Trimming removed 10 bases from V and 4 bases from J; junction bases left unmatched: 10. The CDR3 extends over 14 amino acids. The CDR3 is CATEPDRDPDTQYF. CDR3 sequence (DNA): TGTGCCACAGAACCGGACAGGGACCCAGATACGCAGTATTTT.

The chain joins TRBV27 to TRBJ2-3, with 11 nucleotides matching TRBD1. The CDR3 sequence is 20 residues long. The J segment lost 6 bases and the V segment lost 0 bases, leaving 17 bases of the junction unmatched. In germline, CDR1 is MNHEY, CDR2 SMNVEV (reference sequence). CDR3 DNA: TGTGCCAGCAGTTTATCTACCCGCTCGTGGGACAGGGGGTCGTCGGATACGCAGTATTTT. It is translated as CASSLSTRSWDRGSSDTQYF.

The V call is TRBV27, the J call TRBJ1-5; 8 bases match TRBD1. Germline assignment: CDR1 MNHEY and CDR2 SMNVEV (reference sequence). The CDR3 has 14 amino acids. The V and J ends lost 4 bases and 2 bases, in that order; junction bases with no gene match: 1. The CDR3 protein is CASSSQGGNQPQHF. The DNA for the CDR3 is TGTGCCAGCAGTTCACAGGGGGGCAATCAGCCCCAGCATTTT.

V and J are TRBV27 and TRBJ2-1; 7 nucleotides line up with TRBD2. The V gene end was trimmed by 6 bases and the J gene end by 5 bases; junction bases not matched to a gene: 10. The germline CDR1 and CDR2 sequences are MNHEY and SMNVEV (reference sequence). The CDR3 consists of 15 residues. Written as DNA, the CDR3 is TGTGCCAGCAGGTCTTTACTAGCGTCTCACAATGAGCAGTTCTTC. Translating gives CASRSLLASHNEQFF.

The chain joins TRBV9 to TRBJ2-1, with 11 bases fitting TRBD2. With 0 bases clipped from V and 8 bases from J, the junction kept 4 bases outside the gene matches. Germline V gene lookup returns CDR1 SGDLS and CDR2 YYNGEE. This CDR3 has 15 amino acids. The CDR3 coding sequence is TGTGCCAGCAGCGTAGCTGGACTAGCGGGCGATGAGCAGTTCTTC. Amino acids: CASSVAGLAGDEQFF. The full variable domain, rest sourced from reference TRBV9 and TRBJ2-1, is DSGVTQTPKHLITATGQRVTLRCSPRSGDLSVYWYQQSLDQGLQFLIQYYNGEERAKGNILERFSAQQFPDLHSELNLSSLELGDSALYFCASSVAGLAGDEQFFGPGTRLTVL.

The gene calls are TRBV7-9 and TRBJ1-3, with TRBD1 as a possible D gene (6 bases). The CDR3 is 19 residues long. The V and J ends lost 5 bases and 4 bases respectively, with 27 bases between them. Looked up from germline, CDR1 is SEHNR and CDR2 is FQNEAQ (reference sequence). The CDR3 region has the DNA TGTGCCAGCAGCCAGAGGGATACCTTAACAGGGAAGACCGGAAACACCATATATTTT. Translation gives CASSQRDTLTGKTGNTIYF.

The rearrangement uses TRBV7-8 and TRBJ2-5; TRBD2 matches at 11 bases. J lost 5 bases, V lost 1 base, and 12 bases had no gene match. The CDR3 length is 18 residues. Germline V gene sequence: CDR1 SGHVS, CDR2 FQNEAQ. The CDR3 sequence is CASSLGLAGGSRRETQYF. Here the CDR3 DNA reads TGTGCCAGCAGCTTAGGGCTAGCGGGAGGCTCTCGACGGGAGACCCAGTACTTC.

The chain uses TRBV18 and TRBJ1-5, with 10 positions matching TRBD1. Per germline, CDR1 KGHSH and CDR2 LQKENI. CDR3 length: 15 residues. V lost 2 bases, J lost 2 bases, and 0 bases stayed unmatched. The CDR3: CASSPGQGGNQPQHF. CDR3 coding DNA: TGTGCCAGCTCACCAGGACAGGGGGGCAATCAGCCCCAGCATTTT.

The CDR3, as DNA: TGTGCCAGCAGTTACTCGGCAGGGTTTATGAACACTGAAGCTTTCTTT. Translated, it gives CASSYSAGFMNTEAFF. The gene calls are TRBV6-5 and TRBJ1-1, with D possibly being TRBD1 (5 bases). The length of the CDR3 is 16 residues. Germline lookup yields CDR1 MNHEY and CDR2 SVGAGI. V lost 0 bases and J lost 0, with 11 bases in between.

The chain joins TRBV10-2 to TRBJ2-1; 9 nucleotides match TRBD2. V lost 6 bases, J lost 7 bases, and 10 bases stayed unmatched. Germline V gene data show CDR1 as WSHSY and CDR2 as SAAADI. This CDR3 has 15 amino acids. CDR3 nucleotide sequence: TGCGCCAGCAGCTCTCCTAGCGGGAAGGGTAATGAGCAGTTCTTC. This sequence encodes CASSSPSGKGNEQFF.

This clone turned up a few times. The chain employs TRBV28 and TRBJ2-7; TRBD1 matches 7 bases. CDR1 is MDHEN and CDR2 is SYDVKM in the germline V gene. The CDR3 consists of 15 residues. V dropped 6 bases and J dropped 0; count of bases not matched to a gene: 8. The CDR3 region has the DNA TGTGCCAGCAGAATCCGGGACAGCGGCTCCTACGAGCAGTACTTC. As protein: CASRIRDSGSYEQYF.

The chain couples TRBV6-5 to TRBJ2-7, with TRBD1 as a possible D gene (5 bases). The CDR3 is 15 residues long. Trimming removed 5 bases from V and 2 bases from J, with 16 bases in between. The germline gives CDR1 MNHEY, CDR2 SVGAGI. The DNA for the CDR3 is TGTGCCAGCAGTCCGCGGCGCAGGGTCCCCTACGAGCAGTACTTC. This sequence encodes CASSPRRRVPYEQYF.

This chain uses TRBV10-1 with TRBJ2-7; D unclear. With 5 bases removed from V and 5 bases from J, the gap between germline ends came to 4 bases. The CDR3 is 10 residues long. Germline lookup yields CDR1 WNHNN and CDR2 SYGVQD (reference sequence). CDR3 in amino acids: CASSNNEQYF. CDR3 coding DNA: TGCGCCAGCAGTAATAACGAGCAGTACTTC.

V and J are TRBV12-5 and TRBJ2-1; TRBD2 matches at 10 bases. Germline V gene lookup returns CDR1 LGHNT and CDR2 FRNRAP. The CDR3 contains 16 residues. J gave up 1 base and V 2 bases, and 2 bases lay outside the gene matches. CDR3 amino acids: CASGLSGRVSYNEQFF. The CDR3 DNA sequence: TGTGCTAGTGGTTTGAGCGGGAGGGTTTCCTACAATGAGCAGTTCTTC.

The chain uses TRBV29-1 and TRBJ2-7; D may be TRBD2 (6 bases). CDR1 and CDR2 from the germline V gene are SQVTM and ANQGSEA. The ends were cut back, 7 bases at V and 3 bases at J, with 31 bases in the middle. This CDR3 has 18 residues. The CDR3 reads CSASPQGPTRGLDYEQYF. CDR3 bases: TGCAGCGCCTCCCCCCAGGGACCCACGCGGGGATTAGACTACGAGCAGTACTTC.

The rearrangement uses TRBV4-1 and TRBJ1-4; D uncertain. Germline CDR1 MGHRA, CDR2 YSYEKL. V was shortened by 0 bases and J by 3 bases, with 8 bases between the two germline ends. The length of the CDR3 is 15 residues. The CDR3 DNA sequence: TGCGCCAGCAGCCAAGAAAAACCGGCTAATGAAAAACTGTTTTTT. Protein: CASSQEKPANEKLFF.

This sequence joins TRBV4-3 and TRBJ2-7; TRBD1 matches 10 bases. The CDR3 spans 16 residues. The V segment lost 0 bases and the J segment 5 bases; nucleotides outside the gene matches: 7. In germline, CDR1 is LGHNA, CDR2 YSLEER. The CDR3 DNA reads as TGCGCCAGCAGCCAAGATCTTGGGACAGGGGTCCACGAGCAGTACTTC. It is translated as CASSQDLGTGVHEQYF.

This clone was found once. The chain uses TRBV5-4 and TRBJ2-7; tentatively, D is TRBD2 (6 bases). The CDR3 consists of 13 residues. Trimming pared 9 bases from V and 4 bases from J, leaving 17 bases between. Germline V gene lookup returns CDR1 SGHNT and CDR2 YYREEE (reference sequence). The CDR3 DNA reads TGTGCCACTAGGGGAAGAGGAGGGTACGAGCAGTACTTC. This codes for CATRGRGGYEQYF.

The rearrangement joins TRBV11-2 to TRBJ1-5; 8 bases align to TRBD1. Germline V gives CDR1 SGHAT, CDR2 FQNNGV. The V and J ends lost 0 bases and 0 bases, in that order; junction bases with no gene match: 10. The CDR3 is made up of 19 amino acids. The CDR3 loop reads CASSLDSGQASYSNQPQHF. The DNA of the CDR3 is TGTGCCAGCAGCTTAGATTCGGGACAGGCTTCCTATAGCAATCAGCCCCAGCATTTT.

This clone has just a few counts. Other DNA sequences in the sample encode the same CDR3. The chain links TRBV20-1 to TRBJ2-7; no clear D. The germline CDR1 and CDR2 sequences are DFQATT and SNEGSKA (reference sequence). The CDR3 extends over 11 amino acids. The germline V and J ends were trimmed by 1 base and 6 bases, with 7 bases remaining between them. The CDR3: CSARGAGEQYF. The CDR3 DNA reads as TGCAGTGCTAGAGGGGCAGGCGAGCAGTACTTC.

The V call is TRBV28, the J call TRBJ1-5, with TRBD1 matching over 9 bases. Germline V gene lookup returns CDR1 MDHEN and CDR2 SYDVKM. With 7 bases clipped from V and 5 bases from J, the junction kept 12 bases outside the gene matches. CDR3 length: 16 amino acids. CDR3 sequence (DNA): TGTGCCAGCACCTTCAATCTGGGACAGGGTTATCAGCCCCAGCATTTT. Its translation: CASTFNLGQGYQPQHF.

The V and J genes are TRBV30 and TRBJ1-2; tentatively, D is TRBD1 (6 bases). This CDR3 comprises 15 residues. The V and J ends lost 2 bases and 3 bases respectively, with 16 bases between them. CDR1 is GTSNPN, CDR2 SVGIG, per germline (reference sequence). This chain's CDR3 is CAWSTRQQGYYGYTF. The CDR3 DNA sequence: TGTGCCTGGAGTACTAGACAACAGGGTTACTATGGCTACACCTTC. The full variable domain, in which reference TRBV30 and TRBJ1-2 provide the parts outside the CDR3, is SQTIHQWPATLVQPVGSPLSLECTVEGTSNPNLYWYRQAAGRGLQLLFYSVGIGQISSEVPQNLSASRPQDRQFILSSKKLLLSDSGFYLCAWSTRQQGYYGYTFGSGTRLTVV.

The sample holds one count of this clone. DNA for the CDR3: TGTGCCAGCAGCTTGGACTACTACAATGAGCAGTTCTTC. This translates into CASSLDYYNEQFF. The chain uses TRBV5-4 and TRBJ2-1; no clear D. Germline CDR1 SGHNT, CDR2 YYREEE (reference sequence). V shed 0 bases and J shed 3 bases, with 4 bases lying between them. The length of the CDR3 is 13 residues.

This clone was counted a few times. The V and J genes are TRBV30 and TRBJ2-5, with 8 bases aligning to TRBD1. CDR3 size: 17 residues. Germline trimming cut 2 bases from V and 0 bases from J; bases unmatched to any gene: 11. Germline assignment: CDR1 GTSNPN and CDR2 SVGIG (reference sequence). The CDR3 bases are TGTGCCTGGAGTTTTTTTGGGGCAGGGGGCCACCAAGAGACCCAGTACTTC. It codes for CAWSFFGAGGHQETQYF. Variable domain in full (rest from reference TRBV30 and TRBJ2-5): SQTIHQWPATLVQPVGSPLSLECTVEGTSNPNLYWYRQAAGRGLQLLFYSVGIGQISSEVPQNLSASRPQDRQFILSSKKLLLSDSGFYLCAWSFFGAGGHQETQYFGPGTRLLVL.

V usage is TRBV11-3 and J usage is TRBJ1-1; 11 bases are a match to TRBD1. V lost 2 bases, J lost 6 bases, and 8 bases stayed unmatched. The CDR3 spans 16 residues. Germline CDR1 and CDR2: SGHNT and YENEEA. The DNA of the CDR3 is TGTGCCAGCAGCTTAAACGGACAGGGGGCTCGCGCTGAAGCTTTCTTT. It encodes CASSLNGQGARAEAFF.

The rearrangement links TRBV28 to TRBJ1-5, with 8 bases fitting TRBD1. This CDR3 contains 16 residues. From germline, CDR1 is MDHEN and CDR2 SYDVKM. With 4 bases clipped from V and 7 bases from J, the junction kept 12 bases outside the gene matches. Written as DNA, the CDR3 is TGTGCCAGCAGTTGGGAGGTGAACAGGGGGTCCCAGCCCCAGCATTTT. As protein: CASSWEVNRGSQPQHF.